This T cell receptor beta chain comes out of a study of cytomegalovirus exposure and HLA in healthy donors. Concerning this clone: What it recognizes is unknown. Other DNA sequences in the same sample also yield this CDR3.

PCR employed 60 Vbeta and 13 Jbeta primers. The data were produced by immunoSEQ multiplex PCR, yet TCRdb's version contains in-frame clones alone and is incomplete. Here the sample spans some 98,000 clones, about four fifths being singletons. Study observations and caveats: Sequencing depth across donors, presence/absence analyses assumed, was roughly uniform. Analysis was carried out at a later point, and it linked a missense DCLRE1C variant to TCR beta V- and J-gene trimming.

The sequenced sample was PBMCs. The TCR originated in a female donor in good health and CMV-seropositive.

The CDR3 DNA is TGTGCCAGCAGCTTGGCGGGGACTAGCGGGGGTTACACCCAGTACTTC. Its translation is CASSLAGTSGGYTQYF. The chain combines TRBV5-4 with TRBJ2-5, with 14 positions matching TRBD2. V was pared by 0 bases and J by 8 bases, with 6 bases of the junction left unmatched. The CDR3 runs to 16 residues. Germline lookup yields CDR1 SGHNT and CDR2 YYREEE (reference sequence).